This T cell receptor (beta chain) was identified in a study of cytomegalovirus exposure and HLA in healthy donors. General study findings and limits: One later analysis, an examination of the 100 to 150 validation repertoires, found that first-cohort TCR clusters tended to co-occur in them.

About this clone itself: The target antigen is unknown. Additional DNA sequences in this sample encode the identical CDR3.

Clones were sequenced by immunoSEQ multiplex PCR, and TCRdb holds only the in-frame ones, with some missing. The table includes approximately 150,000 clones, roughly 80% detected once. Trimming removed 6 bases at V and 5 bases at J, with 9 bases between. CDR1 is MNHEY, CDR2 SVGAGI, per germline. The CDR3 is made up of 12 amino acids. This receptor was obtained from a man aged 30 to 45 in good health and CMV-seropositive. The J gene is TRBJ2-3, the V gene TRBV6-5; TRBD1 might be the D (5 bases). The material sequenced was PBMCs. CDR3 coding DNA: TGTGCCAGCAGGCCCCAGGGAGATACGCAGTATTTT. It specifies CASRPQGDTQYF.